The TCR beta chain described here comes from a study of blood T cell repertoires in COVID-19. As for the study in general: Material from acute and convalescent COVID-19 was sourced from the United States, Italy and Spain.

Germline V gives CDR1 SNHLY, CDR2 FYNNEI. J gave up 7 bases and V 6 bases, and 5 bases lay outside the gene matches. The CDR3 has 14 amino acids. Original handling: Using reference gene primer amplification, nucleated cell counts were estimated. The repertoire was sequenced with immunoSEQ multiplex PCR; TCRdb's copy has only in-frame clones and lacks some. The V and J calls and clone size were taken over from that table, and D and trimming were inferred from the DNA. The data contain roughly 200,000 clones, roughly 86% of them singletons. Input material: peripheral blood. This sequence originates from a woman in her thirties with active or convalescent COVID-19. The J gene is TRBJ2-2, the V gene TRBV2, with 10 bases lining up with TRBD2. As DNA, the CDR3 is TGTGCCAGCAGGCGACTAGCGGGTGGCGGGGAGCTGTTTTTT. Translation: CASRRLAGGGELFF.